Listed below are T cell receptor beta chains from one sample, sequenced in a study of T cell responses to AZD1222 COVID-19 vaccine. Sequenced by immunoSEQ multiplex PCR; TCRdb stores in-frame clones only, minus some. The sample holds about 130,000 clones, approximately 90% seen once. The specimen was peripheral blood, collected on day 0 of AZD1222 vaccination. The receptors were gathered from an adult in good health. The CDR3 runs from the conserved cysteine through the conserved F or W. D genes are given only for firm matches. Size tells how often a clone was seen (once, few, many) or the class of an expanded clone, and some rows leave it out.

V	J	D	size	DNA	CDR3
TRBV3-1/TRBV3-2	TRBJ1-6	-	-	TGTGCCAGCAGCCAAGAGGGGGCGGCTTCACCCCTCCACTTT	CASSQEGAASPLHF
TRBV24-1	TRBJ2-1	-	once	TGTGCCACCAGTGATAGGGCAGGCTCCTACAATGAGCAGTTCTTC	CATSDRAGSYNEQFF
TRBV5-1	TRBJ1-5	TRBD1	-	TGCGCCAGCAGCCCCGGGACAGGGGATCAGCCCCAGCATTTT	CASSPGTGDQPQHF
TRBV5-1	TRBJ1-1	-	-	TGCGCCAGCAGCCCGGGAACAGGTGAAGCTTTCTTT	CASSPGTGEAFF
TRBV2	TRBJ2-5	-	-	TGTGCCAGCCGGTTCGCGGAGACCCAGTACTTC	CASRFAETQYF
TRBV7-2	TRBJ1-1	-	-	TGTGCCAGCACCTCCCCGGGGGCCAGTAACACTGAAGCTTTCTTT	CASTSPGASNTEAFF
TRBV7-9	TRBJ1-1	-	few	TGTGCCAGCAGCCCCCGGGGGAACACTGAAGCTTTCTTT	CASSPRGNTEAFF
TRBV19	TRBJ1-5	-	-	TGTGCCAGTAATAAGAAACAGGCAAATCAGCCCCAGCATTTT	CASNKKQANQPQHF
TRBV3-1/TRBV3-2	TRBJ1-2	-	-	TGTGCCAGCAGCCAATTATTGTTAGGAGGGAGATATGGCTACACCTTC	CASSQLLLGGRYGYTF
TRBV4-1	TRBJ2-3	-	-	TGCGCCAGCAGCCTTCGGCGGTTCGGCCAGGGAATATTTGCGGATACGCAGTATTTT	CASSLRRFGQGIFADTQYF
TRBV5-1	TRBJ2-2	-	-	TGCGCCAGCAGCACGCAGGGGGCGGGAGGGCCGTACGGGGAGCTGTTTTTT	CASSTQGAGGPYGELFF
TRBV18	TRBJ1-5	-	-	TGTGCCAGCTCACCAGAAGGGCTGGGGAATCAGCCCCAGCATTTT	CASSPEGLGNQPQHF
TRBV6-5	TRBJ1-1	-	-	TGTGCCACCTCCTATTCCCAGAACACTGAAGCTTTCTTT	CATSYSQNTEAFF
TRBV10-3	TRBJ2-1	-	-	TGTGCCATCAGTGGGCGGGCAGGGCCGGACAATGAGCAGTTCTTC	CAISGRAGPDNEQFF
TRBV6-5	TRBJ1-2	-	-	TGTGCCAGCAGTTACTCGACCATTCGGGGGGAGTACGGCTACACCTTC	CASSYSTIRGEYGYTF
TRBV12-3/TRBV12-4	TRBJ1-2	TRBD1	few	TGTGCCAGCAGTTACGGGACAGTCGGAGGCTACACCTTC	CASSYGTVGGYTF
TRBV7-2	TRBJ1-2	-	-	TGTGCCAGCAGCTTAGGGGACCGGACACCCCTTTTAAGGGTCTATGGCTACACCTTC	CASSLGDRTPLLRVYGYTF
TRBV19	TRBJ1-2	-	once	TGTGCCAGTACGGGGGTTAACTATGGCTACACCTTC	CASTGVNYGYTF
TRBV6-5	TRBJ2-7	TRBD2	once	TGTGCCAGCAGTTACTCAGACCCCGGGAGGGCTCGCGAGCAGTACTTC	CASSYSDPGRAREQYF
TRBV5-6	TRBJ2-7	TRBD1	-	TGTGCCAGCAGCCGATGGGACAGCTACGAGCAGTACTTC	CASSRWDSYEQYF
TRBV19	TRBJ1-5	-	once	TGTGCCAGTAACGAGGATAACGGCAATCAGCCCCAGCATTTT	CASNEDNGNQPQHF
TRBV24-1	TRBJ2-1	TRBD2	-	TGTGCCACCAGTGACTCCGTAGCGGGAGGTGTCAATGAGCAGTTCTTC	CATSDSVAGGVNEQFF
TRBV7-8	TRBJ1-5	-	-	TGTGCCAGCAGCTTAGCGCAGTCTCAGCCCCAGCATTTT	CASSLAQSQPQHF
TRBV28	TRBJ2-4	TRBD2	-	TGTGCCGGGTCGTCGGGGGGGTTCATAGCCAAAAACATTCAGTACTTC	CAGSSGGFIAKNIQYF
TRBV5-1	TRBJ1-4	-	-	TGCGCCAGCAGGACAGGAACGACTAATGAAAAACTGTTTTTT	CASRTGTTNEKLFF
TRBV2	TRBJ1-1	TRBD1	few	TGTGCCAGCACCCGGACAGGGGTCAACACTGAAGCTTTCTTT	CASTRTGVNTEAFF
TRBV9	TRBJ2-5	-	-	TGTGCCAGCACCCAGGGGACTCGGGGGACCCAGTACTTC	CASTQGTRGTQYF
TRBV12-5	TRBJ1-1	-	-	TGTGCTAGTGGTCTCAGAGAGGGGACTGAAGCTTTCTTT	CASGLREGTEAFF
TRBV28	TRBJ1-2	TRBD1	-	TGTGCCAGCAGTTTAACAGGGGTATCCCACACCTTC	CASSLTGVSHTF
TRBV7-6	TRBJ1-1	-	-	TGTGCCAGCAGCTTTCTACAGAACCTGAACACTGAAGCTTTCTTT	CASSFLQNLNTEAFF
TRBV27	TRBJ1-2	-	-	TGTGCCAGCAGTTTACAGGGATACTATGGCTACACCTTC	CASSLQGYYGYTF
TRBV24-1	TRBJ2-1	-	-	TGTGCCACCAGTGAGGGTGGGACTAATGAGCAGTTCTTC	CATSEGGTNEQFF
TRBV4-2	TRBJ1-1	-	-	TGTGCCAGCAGCCAAGGGGAAGAGGCCACTGAAGCTTTCTTT	CASSQGEEATEAFF
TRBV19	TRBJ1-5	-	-	TGTGCCAGTAGTATAAGGGCAGGTGATAGCAATCAGCCCCAGCATTTT	CASSIRAGDSNQPQHF
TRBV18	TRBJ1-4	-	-	TGTGCCAGCTCACCAACAGAAGCGGGAGGAAAACTGTTTTTT	CASSPTEAGGKLFF
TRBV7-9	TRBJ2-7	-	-	TGTGCCAGCAGCGCCCGCATTAGGGCGGATCTCTCCTACGAGCAGTACTTC	CASSARIRADLSYEQYF
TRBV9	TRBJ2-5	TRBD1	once	TGTGCCAGCAGCGGGGGACAGGGGGCACGAGAGACCCAGTACTTC	CASSGGQGARETQYF
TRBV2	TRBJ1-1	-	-	TGTGCCAGCAGTGGGGACTGGGTCTTT	CASSGDWVF
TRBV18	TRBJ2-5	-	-	TGTGCCAGCTCACCAGTAGACAGCTTGTCGGCCCAGTACTTC	CASSPVDSLSAQYF
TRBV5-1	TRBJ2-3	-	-	TGCGCCAGCAGCTTGGTCCGGCTACGAGGCACAGATACGCAGTATTTT	CASSLVRLRGTDTQYF
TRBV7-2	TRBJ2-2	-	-	TGTGCCAGCAGCTTAGTAGGAGGGGGAGGGCCCGGGGAGCTGTTTTTT	CASSLVGGGGPGELFF
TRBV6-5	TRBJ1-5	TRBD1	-	TGTGCCAGCAGAAAGACAGGGGTTCAGCCCCAGCATTTT	CASRKTGVQPQHF
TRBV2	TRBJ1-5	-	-	TGTGCCAGCAGAGGAAGCTGGGGAAGCAATCAGCCCCAGCATTTT	CASRGSWGSNQPQHF
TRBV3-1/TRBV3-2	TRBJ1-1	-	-	TGTGCCAGCAGCCAAGTCGGTGAGAACACTGAAGCTTTCTTT	CASSQVGENTEAFF
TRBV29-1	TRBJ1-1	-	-	TGCAGCGTGGATAGCTCCGGGGGCACTGAAGCTTTCTTT	CSVDSSGGTEAFF
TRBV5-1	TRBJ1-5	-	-	TGCGCCAGCAGCTTGACCCACAGAATACTCTATAGCAATCAGCCCCAGCATTTT	CASSLTHRILYSNQPQHF
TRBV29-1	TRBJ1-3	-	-	TGCAGCGCTCAAGGGAGCTCTGGAAACACCATATATTTT	CSAQGSSGNTIYF
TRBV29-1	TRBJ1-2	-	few	TGCAGCGTTGCGGGACTTCGCTATGGCTACACCTTC	CSVAGLRYGYTF
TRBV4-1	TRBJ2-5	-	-	TGCGCCAGCAGCCAAGATGAGGGGGGAGGGGAGACCCAGTACTTC	CASSQDEGGGETQYF
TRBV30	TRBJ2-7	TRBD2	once	TGTGCCTGGACTAGCGGGAGGTCCCACGAGCAGTACTTC	CAWTSGRSHEQYF
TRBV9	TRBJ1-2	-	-	TGTGCCAGCAGCGTTAGAGGGACAACCCCCAGGGAGGAGGGCTACACCTTC	CASSVRGTTPREEGYTF
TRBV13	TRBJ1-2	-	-	TGTGCCAGCAGCAGAGGGGACAACTATGGCTACACCTTC	CASSRGDNYGYTF